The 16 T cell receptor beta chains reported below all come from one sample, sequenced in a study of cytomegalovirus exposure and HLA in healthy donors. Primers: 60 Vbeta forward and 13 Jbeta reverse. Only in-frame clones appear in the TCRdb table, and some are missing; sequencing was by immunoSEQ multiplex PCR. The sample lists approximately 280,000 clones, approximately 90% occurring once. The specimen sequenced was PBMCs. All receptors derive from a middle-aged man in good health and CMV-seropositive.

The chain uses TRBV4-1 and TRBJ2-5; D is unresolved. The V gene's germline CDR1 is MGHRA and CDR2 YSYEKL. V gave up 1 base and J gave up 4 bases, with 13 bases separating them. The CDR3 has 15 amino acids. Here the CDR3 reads CASSQVLASSETQYF. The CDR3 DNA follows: TGCGCCAGCAGCCAAGTTTTGGCCTCCTCAGAGACCCAGTACTTC.

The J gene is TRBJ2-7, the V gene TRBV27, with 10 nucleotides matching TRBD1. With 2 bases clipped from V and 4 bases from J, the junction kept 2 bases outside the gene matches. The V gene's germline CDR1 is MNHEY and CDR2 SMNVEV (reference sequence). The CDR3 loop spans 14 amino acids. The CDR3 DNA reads TGTGCCAGCAGTTTAGGGGACAGGGGATACGAGCAGTACTTC. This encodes CASSLGDRGYEQYF.

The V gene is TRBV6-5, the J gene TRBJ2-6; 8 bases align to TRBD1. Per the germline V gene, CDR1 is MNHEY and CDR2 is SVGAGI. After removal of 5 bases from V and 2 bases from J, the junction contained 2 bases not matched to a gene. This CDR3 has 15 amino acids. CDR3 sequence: CASSLTGAGANVLTF. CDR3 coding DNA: TGTGCCAGCAGTCTGACAGGGGCTGGGGCCAACGTCCTGACTTTC.

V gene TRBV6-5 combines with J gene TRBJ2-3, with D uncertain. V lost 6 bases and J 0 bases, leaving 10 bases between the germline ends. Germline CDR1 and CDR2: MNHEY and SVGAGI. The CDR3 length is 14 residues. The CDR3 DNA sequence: TGTGCCAGCAGCAAATCCACTAGCACAGATACGCAGTATTTT. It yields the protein CASSKSTSTDTQYF.

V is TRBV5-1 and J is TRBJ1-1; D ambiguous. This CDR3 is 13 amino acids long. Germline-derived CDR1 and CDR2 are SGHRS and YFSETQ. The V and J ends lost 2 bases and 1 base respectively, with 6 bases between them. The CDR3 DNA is TGCGCCAGCAGCTTATCAGAGAACACTGAAGCTTTCTTT. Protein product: CASSLSENTEAFF.

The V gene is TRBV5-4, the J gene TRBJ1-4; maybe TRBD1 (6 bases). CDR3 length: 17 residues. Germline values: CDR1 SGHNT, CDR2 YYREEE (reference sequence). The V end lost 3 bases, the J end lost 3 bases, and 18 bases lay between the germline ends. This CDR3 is CASSWQGTVLANEKLFF. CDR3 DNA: TGTGCCAGCAGCTGGCAGGGGACGGTGCTGGCTAATGAAAAACTGTTTTTT.

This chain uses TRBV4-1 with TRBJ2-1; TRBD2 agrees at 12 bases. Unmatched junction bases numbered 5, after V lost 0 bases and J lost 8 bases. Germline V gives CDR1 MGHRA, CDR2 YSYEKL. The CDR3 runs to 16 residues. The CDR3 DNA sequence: TGCGCCAGCAGCCAAGATGGACTAGCGGGAATCGATGAGCAGTTCTTC. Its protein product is CASSQDGLAGIDEQFF.

CDR3 bases: TGCAGCGTTGAAATTGAACAGGGGGCCGGCAATCAGCCCCAGCATTTT. Translated, it gives CSVEIEQGAGNQPQHF. V is TRBV29-1 and J is TRBJ1-5; 9 bases are a match to TRBD1. V trimming: 2 bases; J trimming: 2 bases; junction bases outside the gene matches: 7. The CDR3 is 16 residues long. Germline values: CDR1 SQVTM, CDR2 ANQGSEA.

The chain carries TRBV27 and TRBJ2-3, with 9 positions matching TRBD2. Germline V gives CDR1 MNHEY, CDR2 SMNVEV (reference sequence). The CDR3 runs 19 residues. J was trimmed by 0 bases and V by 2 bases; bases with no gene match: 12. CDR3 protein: CASSLRVPSGAFSTDTQYF. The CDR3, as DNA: TGTGCCAGCAGTTTAAGGGTTCCTAGCGGGGCCTTTAGCACAGATACGCAGTATTTT.

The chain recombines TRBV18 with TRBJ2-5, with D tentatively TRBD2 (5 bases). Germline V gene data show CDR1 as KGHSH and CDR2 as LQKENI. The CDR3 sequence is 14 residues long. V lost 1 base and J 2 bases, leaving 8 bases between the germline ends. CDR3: CASSPLPGQETQYF. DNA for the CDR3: TGTGCCAGCTCACCACTCCCGGGGCAAGAGACCCAGTACTTC. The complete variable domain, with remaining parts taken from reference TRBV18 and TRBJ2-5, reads NAGVMQNPRHLVRRRGQEARLRCSPMKGHSHVYWYRQLPEEGLKFMVYLQKENIIDESGMPKERFSAEFPKEGPSILRIQQVVRGDSAAYFCASSPLPGQETQYFGPGTRLLVL.

CDR3: CASSIGAGSGYEQYF. The CDR3 DNA reads as TGTGCCAGTAGTATAGGAGCGGGATCGGGCTACGAGCAGTACTTC. The chain is built from TRBV19 and TRBJ2-7; the match to TRBD2 covers 7 bases. The CDR3 loop spans 15 amino acids. V was clipped by 1 base and J by 3 bases; unmatched bases: 6. Germline V gene lookup returns CDR1 LNHDA and CDR2 SQIVND (reference sequence).

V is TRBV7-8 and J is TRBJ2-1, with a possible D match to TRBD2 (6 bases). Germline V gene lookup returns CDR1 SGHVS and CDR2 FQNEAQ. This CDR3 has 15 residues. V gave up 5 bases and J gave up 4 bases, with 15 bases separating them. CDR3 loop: CASSRRLEGYNEQFF. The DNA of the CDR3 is TGTGCCAGCAGCCGACGACTAGAAGGGTACAATGAGCAGTTCTTC.

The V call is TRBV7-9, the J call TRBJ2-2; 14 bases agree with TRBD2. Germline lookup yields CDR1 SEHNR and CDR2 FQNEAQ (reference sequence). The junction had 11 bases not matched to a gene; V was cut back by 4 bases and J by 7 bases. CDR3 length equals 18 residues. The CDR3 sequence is CASSSQAGLAGVNGELFF. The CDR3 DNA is TGTGCCAGCAGCTCCCAGGCGGGACTAGCGGGAGTCAACGGGGAGCTGTTTTTT.

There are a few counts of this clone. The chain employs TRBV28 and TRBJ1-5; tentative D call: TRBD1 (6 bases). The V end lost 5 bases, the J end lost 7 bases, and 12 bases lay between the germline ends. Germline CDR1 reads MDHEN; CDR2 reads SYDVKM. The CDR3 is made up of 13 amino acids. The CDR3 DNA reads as TGTGCCAGCAGTGTCCAGGGGCGACAGCCCCAGCATTTT. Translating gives CASSVQGRQPQHF. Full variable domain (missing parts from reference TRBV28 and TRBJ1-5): DVKVTQSSRYLVKRTGEKVFLECVQDMDHENMFWYRQDPGLGLRLIYFSYDVKMKEKGDIPEGYSVSREKKERFSLILESASTNQTSMYLCASSVQGRQPQHFGDGTRLSIL.

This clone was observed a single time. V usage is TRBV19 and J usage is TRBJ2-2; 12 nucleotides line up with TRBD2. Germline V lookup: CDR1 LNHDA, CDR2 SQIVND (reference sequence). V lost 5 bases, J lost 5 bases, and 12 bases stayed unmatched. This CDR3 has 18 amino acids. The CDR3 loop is CASSPSRPGLAGTGELFF. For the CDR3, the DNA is TGTGCCAGTAGTCCCAGTCGGCCGGGACTAGCGGGTACCGGGGAGCTGTTTTTT. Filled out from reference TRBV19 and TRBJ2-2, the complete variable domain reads DGGITQSPKYLFRKEGQNVTLSCEQNLNHDAMYWYRQDPGQGLRLIYYSQIVNDFQKGDIAEGYSVSREKKESFPLTVTSAQKNPTAFYLCASSPSRPGLAGTGELFFGEGSRLTVL.

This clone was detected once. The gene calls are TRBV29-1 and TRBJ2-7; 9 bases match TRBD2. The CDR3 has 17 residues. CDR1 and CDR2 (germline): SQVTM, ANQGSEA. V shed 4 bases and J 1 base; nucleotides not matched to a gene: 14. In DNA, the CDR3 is TGCAGCGTTGTTCAGGGGACCATAGCGGGAGCATCCTACGAGCAGTACTTC. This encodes CSVVQGTIAGASYEQYF.